This entry is about one TCR beta chain. Its antigen is currently unknown. A minimum of 6 million PBMCs was isolated per sample. This specimen belongs to a study of blood T cells in healthy people across ages. General study points: Higher diversity, along with more naive CD4+ cells, distinguished long-lived donors from aged donors. Diversity figures based on one million T cells were deemed too low.

The use of a sample-barcoded 5' primer and a J-beta primer mix characterized a second PCR of about 7 to 12 cycles. Each CDR3 protein is one row after TCRdb ran MiXCR on the 5' RACE reads. The data hold just under 550,000 distinct CDR3 sequences, with about 24% observed a single time. The sample also formed part of further work on T cells of mothers and their children. That source notes: For related and unrelated pairs alike, thymic selection shapes TCR recombination output similarly.

Sequences were obtained from blood. The origin of this receptor is a boy between 10 and 17 years old in good health.

The CDR3 nucleotides read TGTGCCAGCAGTTTATGGCTAGCGGGAGTTAATGAGCAGTTCTTC. Translation gives CASSLWLAGVNEQFF. V and J are TRBV27 and TRBJ2-1; 10 bases map to TRBD2. Trimming removed 1 base from V and 7 bases from J; junction bases left unmatched: 4. The germline CDR1 and CDR2 sequences are MNHEY and SMNVEV (reference sequence). The CDR3 consists of 15 residues.